This T cell receptor (beta chain) was profiled in a study of CD4 T cells in relation to SARS-CoV-2 and coronaviruses. V was cut by 2 bases and J by 11 bases, with 12 bases left in between. Germline CDR1 MNHEY, CDR2 SVGEGT. The CDR3 runs to 12 residues. The study, taken as a whole, reports: Pre-pandemic and post-infection samples never came from the same donor. SARS-CoV-2-driven expansion was significantly weaker in crossreactive than monoreactive clones.

Profiled with immunoSEQ multiplex PCR; TCRdb holds only in-frame clones, not every one. The sample carries around 24,000 clones, 77% recorded once. Before the COVID-19 pandemic, during about 2011-2019, CD4+ T cells were taken from unexposed donors. The cells were cultured for about ten days before CD4+ T cells were isolated. Turning to this clone: The antigen remains undetermined.

The sequence was obtained from a human donor in good health. The sample taken for sequencing was CD4+ T cells from PBMCs, cultured in vitro. The chain combines TRBV6-2 or TRBV6-3 with TRBJ1-1; D unresolved. CDR3 in amino acids: CASSYEYHGAFF. The CDR3 bases are TGTGCCAGCAGTTACGAGTACCATGGGGCTTTCTTT.